This paragraph covers one TCR beta chain sequence. The sample comes from a study of shared clonotypes between healthy human individuals. Generated by immunoSEQ multiplex PCR, the TCRdb table keeps only in-frame clones and is missing some. This table has 1,500,000 or so clones, 98% appearing once. Germline CDR1 is SGHAT and CDR2 is FQNNGV. The CDR3 covers 15 residues. The V gene lost 6 bases and the J gene lost 1 base, with 15 bases spanning the gap. This TCR was recovered from a man aged 30 to 39 in good health. This rearrangement joins TRBV11-2 to TRBJ2-5, with D tentatively TRBD2 (5 bases). Sequencing was done on a sample of naive CD4+ T cells sorted from blood. Indicated subset: CD45RA+ positively selected. CDR3 in amino acids: CASSPLLAGQETQYF. The CDR3 nucleotides read TGTGCCAGCAGTCCACTCCTGGCGGGCCAAGAGACCCAGTACTTC.